Only a few counts were recorded for the clone carrying this T cell receptor (beta chain). Its antigen is undetermined. The sample comes from a study of regulatory T cells in long-lasting Graves disease. Study results and caveats: TCR diversity was lower in persistent Graves' patients (versus newly diagnosed ones).

Time point reported: persistent/refractory GD, antithyroid drugs over 5 years with positive TRAb. Construction of the TCR library relied on RNA isolated from PBMCs. Graves' disease diagnosis used American Thyroid Association guidelines. CDR3 regions were amplified by Arm-PCR using iRepertoire HTBI primers to build TCR beta libraries. Via MiXCR, TCRdb re-called the multiplex PCR reads, giving one row per CDR3 protein. The data show more than 300,000 distinct CDR3 sequences, approximately 23% seen once. V lost 6 bases to trimming and J lost 4 bases; unmatched junction nucleotides: 9. The CDR3 consists of 16 residues. CDR1 and CDR2 from the germline V gene are LNHDA and SQIVND (reference sequence).

The material sequenced was peripheral blood mononuclear cells (PBMCs), taken when the disease was refractory, from a patient treated with antithyroid drugs. This chain connects TRBV19 to TRBJ2-2, with 9 bases aligning to TRBD1. The TCR was taken from a woman aged 40 to 49 with Graves disease. The CDR3 region has the DNA TGTGCCAGTAGACACTCCGGGACAGGGATCACCGGGGAGCTGTTTTTT. Protein product: CASRHSGTGITGELFF.